These 9 T cell receptor beta chains were all obtained from the same sample, sequenced in a study of blood T cell repertoires in COVID-19. Method: immunoSEQ multiplex PCR; TCRdb's copy keeps in-frame clones and lacks some. The data hold roughly 190,000 clones, with around four fifths observed a single time. The sample comprised peripheral blood. Receptors were obtained from a man aged 50-59 years with active or convalescent COVID-19.

The rearrangement links TRBV19 to TRBJ1-5; D perhaps matches TRBD1 (5 bases). The CDR3 is 13 residues long. The V gene lost 10 bases and the J gene lost 7 bases, with 17 bases spanning the gap. The germline V gene encodes CDR1 LNHDA and CDR2 SQIVND (reference sequence). The CDR3 here is CATSSGIGQPQHF. The CDR3 nucleotides are TGTGCCACCAGCTCAGGGATAGGGCAGCCCCAGCATTTT.

This chain links TRBV5-5 with TRBJ2-7; 7 bases are shared with TRBD1. The trim removed 5 bases at V and 5 bases at J, leaving 13 bases unmatched. Germline-derived CDR1 and CDR2 are SGHKS and YYEKEE (reference sequence). CDR3 length: 15 residues. DNA for the CDR3: TGTGCCAGCAGTCGGATATGGGGACAGACCAACGAGCAGTACTTC. This encodes CASSRIWGQTNEQYF.

CDR3 sequence: CASSLVQNTEAFF. The CDR3 bases are TGTGCCAGCAGCTTAGTCCAGAACACTGAAGCTTTCTTT. The genes are TRBV7-8 and TRBJ1-1; D gene ambiguous. Germline V gene sequence: CDR1 SGHVS, CDR2 FQNEAQ. This CDR3 contains 13 residues. V was pared by 1 base and J by 1 base, with 4 bases between.

V gene TRBV4-2 combines with J gene TRBJ2-3; TRBD2 matches at 11 bases. This CDR3 is 16 amino acids long. From germline, CDR1 is LGHNA and CDR2 YNFKEQ. The ends lost 1 base at V and 2 bases at J; junction bases unmatched: 2. CDR3 DNA: TGTGCCAGCAGCCAAGTAGCGGGAGGGTACACAGATACGCAGTATTTT. Protein product: CASSQVAGGYTDTQYF.

The rearrangement uses TRBV7-6 and TRBJ1-5; D not certain. This CDR3 region has 15 residues. V dropped 6 bases and J dropped 0 bases, with 12 bases sitting between them. In germline, CDR1 is SGHVS, CDR2 FNYEAQ. The CDR3 DNA follows: TGTGCCAGCAGTTCGGGGAGAGGTAGCAATCAGCCCCAGCATTTT. Translating gives CASSSGRGSNQPQHF.

The chain carries TRBV19 and TRBJ1-1; D perhaps matches TRBD1 (5 bases). V gave up 5 bases and J gave up 3 bases, with 16 bases separating them. CDR1 and CDR2 (germline): LNHDA, SQIVND (reference sequence). The CDR3 is made up of 15 amino acids. CDR3 nucleotides: TGTGCCAGTAGTGGGGCCGGGGACTTTTACACTGAAGCTTTCTTT. The encoded protein is CASSGAGDFYTEAFF.

J is TRBJ2-5 and V is TRBV19, with 7 bases that match TRBD1. Per the germline V gene, CDR1 is LNHDA and CDR2 is SQIVND (reference sequence). The CDR3 contains 13 residues. With V trimmed by 6 bases and J by 4 bases, 5 bases remained unmatched. Here the CDR3 DNA reads TGTGCCAGTAGCCGGGGACAGAGAGAGACCCAGTACTTC. This gives the protein CASSRGQRETQYF.

This chain uses TRBV27 with TRBJ1-6; 8 positions agree with TRBD1. CDR1 is MNHEY and CDR2 is SMNVEV in the germline V gene (reference sequence). The length of the CDR3 is 17 residues. With V trimmed by 1 base and J by 10 bases, 12 bases remained unmatched. In DNA, the CDR3 is TGTGCCAGCAGTTTATGGAGCGGACAGGGTGCAAGATCACCCCTCCACTTT. Encoded protein: CASSLWSGQGARSPLHF.

The chain combines TRBV5-1 with TRBJ2-3; perhaps TRBD2 as D (6 bases). The V and J ends lost 1 base and 5 bases respectively, with 14 bases between them. Germline CDR1 SGHRS, CDR2 YFSETQ. There are 15 residues in the CDR3. The CDR3 DNA reads TGCGCCAGCAGCTTGTTTGGGGAGGTCAGAGATACGCAGTATTTT. It is translated as CASSLFGEVRDTQYF.